The sample holds a few counts of the clone carrying this T cell receptor beta chain. Its antigen is undetermined. The data derive from a study of post-analysis software for immune sequencing data. Study context: There were relapsing-remitting, secondary progressive and progressive-relapsing multiple sclerosis among the disease courses included.

General study findings and limits: Samples from a shared batch, those prepared together, strongly co-clustered by F measure. Higher frequency in patients than in controls was seen for 5 or 6 TRBV segments, with TRBV5-6, TRBV5-1 and TRBV20-1 among them. Controls significantly exceeded multiple sclerosis patients in normalized Chao1 diversity.

Germline values: CDR1 MDHEN, CDR2 SYDVKM. The CDR3 runs to 12 residues. Included in the TCR beta cDNA libraries were unique molecular identifiers. Researchers reported roughly 0.5 million cDNA molecules coming from roughly 1 to 10 million T cells. TCRdb reanalysed the PCR reads using MiXCR and keeps one entry per CDR3 protein. The top ten hold about 12% of the sample, which has approximately 440,000 distinct CDR3 sequences, around 40% seen once. Sequences were obtained from blood. The sequence was obtained from a girl aged 5 to 17 with multiple sclerosis. The rearrangement joins TRBV28 to TRBJ2-5; TRBD2 aligns across 8 bases. Gene TRBJ2-7 matches the end of the DNA better, so the J call may be wrong. CDR3 coding DNA: TGTGCCAGTAATAGCGGGACCTACGAGCAGTACTTC. This codes for CASNSGTYEQYF.